The 26 T cell receptor beta chains presented below share a single source sample, sequenced in a study of molecular identifiers for immune sequencing clone quantification. In TCRdb, the PCR reads were re-called with MiXCR into one record per CDR3 protein. This sample has about 60,000 distinct CDR3 sequences; about 20% occur once, and the top ten carry approximately 1.5%. Source material: naive CD8+ T cells from blood, with Jurkat cell RNA spiked in. Subset specified: FACS-sorted CD8+CD4-CCR7+CD45RA+ naive T cells. The origin of the receptors is a human donor in good health. Some libraries in this study had Jurkat cell RNA spiked in.

This chain's CDR3 is CASSYFGGRELFF. As DNA, the CDR3 is TGTGCCAGCAGTTACTTTGGGGGTAGGGAGCTGTTTTTT. The J gene is TRBJ2-2, the V gene TRBV6-5, with D possibly being TRBD1 or TRBD2 (5 bases each). The V end was cut by 1 base, the J end by 9 bases, with 9 bases between. The CDR3 spans 13 residues. Germline lookup yields CDR1 MNHEY and CDR2 SVGAGI.

This clonotype was seen many times. This chain uses TRBV7-9 with TRBJ2-7, with D unresolved. Trimming shortened V by 5 bases and J by 6 bases, and 20 bases separated the two germline ends. The germline gives CDR1 SEHNR, CDR2 FQNEAQ (reference sequence). The CDR3 totals 15 residues. In nucleotides, the CDR3 is TGTGCCAGCAGCCCCAGCCGAACAGCCGGTCTCGAGCAGTACTTC. Translated, it gives CASSPSRTAGLEQYF.

This clonotype was counted between two and nine times. V is TRBV7-9 and J is TRBJ2-1; D is unresolved. Per germline, CDR1 SEHNR and CDR2 FQNEAQ (reference sequence). Trimming stripped 4 bases from V and 9 bases from J, with 22 bases between. The CDR3 runs to 16 residues. The CDR3 DNA reads as TGTGCCAGCAGCTCCTCCCTTGCAGCCCGGGCGGTTGAGCAGTTCTTC. This encodes CASSSSLAARAVEQFF.

This clonotype appeared a few times. The chain recombines TRBV30 with TRBJ1-2, with a tentative D call TRBD1 (5 bases). The CDR3 is made up of 15 amino acids. Germline-derived CDR1 and CDR2 are GTSNPN and SVGIG (reference sequence). Between the trimmed V and J ends, which lost 1 base and 0 bases, there was a span of 12 bases. The CDR3 sequence is CAWSEDREANYGYTF. The DNA of the CDR3 is TGTGCCTGGAGTGAAGACAGAGAAGCTAACTATGGCTACACCTTC.

The sample holds many counts of this clonotype. The chain has TRBV6-5 and TRBJ2-1; 8 bases line up with TRBD2. Germline values: CDR1 MNHEY, CDR2 SVGAGI. CDR3 size: 17 residues. V was clipped by 1 base and J by 4 bases; unmatched bases: 9. The CDR3 DNA sequence: TGTGCCAGCAGTTACTACCCCGGACTAGCAGGGTACAATGAGCAGTTCTTC. It encodes CASSYYPGLAGYNEQFF.

The count of this clonotype is one. As the CDR3 is not closed by the conserved phenylalanine or tryptophan, this likely results from a read error. This rearrangement joins TRBV15 to TRBJ2-1; the match to TRBD2 covers 13 bases. J gave up 13 bases and V 5 bases, and 5 bases lay outside the gene matches. Germline assignment: CDR1 LNHNV and CDR2 YYDKDF (reference sequence). The CDR3 has 13 amino acids. This chain's CDR3 is CATSGLAGDSQFS. CDR3 sequence (DNA): TGTGCCACCAGCGGACTAGCGGGAGATTCACAGTTCTCC.

Of note for this clonotype: A much larger clone lies a single base off, so this may be a read error. V and J are TRBV5-8 and TRBJ1-1, with 9 positions matching TRBD1. The CDR3 sequence is 16 residues long. CDR1 and CDR2 from the germline V gene are SGHTS and YDEGEE. V gave up 3 bases and J gave up 4 bases; unmatched junction bases: 10. CDR3 loop: CASSSRDRAQSTEAFF. The CDR3 DNA sequence: TGTGCCAGCAGCTCTCGGGACAGGGCCCAGAGCACTGAAGCTTTCTTT.

About this clonotype: Its ends do not fully match the called genes, so a read error is possible. The CDR3 DNA follows: TGTGCCAGCAGTTACGTGGCGGAGAACACTGGAGCTTTCTTT. Its translation is CASSYVAENTGAFF. The V and J genes are TRBV6-5 and TRBJ1-1, with D unclear. The germline CDR1 and CDR2 sequences are MNHEY and SVGAGI. CDR3 length equals 14 residues.

The rearrangement joins TRBV9 to TRBJ2-5; 9 positions match TRBD1. V lost 4 bases and J lost 5; bases outside the gene matches: 12. The germline CDR1 and CDR2 sequences are SGDLS and YYNGEE. The CDR3 has 16 amino acids. DNA for the CDR3: TGTGCCAGCAGCCCCTCGGACAGGGGAATTTGGGAGACCCAGTACTTC. As protein: CASSPSDRGIWETQYF. The variable domain in full, with the rest retrieved from reference TRBV9 and TRBJ2-5, is DSGVTQTPKHLITATGQRVTLRCSPRSGDLSVYWYQQSLDQGLQFLIQYYNGEERAKGNILERFSAQQFPDLHSELNLSSLELGDSALYFCASSPSDRGIWETQYFGPGTRLLVL.

This clonotype was picked up a small number of times. The chain couples TRBV19 to TRBJ1-1, with TRBD1 matching over 10 bases. Germline values: CDR1 LNHDA, CDR2 SQIVND (reference sequence). Germline trimming cut 9 bases from V and 6 bases from J; bases unmatched to any gene: 4. This CDR3 region has 12 residues. CDR3 DNA sequence: TGTGCCAGCAGACAGGGGGCGGCTGAAGCTTTCTTT. This sequence encodes CASRQGAAEAFF.

A note on this clonotype: A much larger clone is a single base away; this may be a read error. The chain carries TRBV28 and TRBJ2-7; 10 nucleotides line up with TRBD2. The CDR3 has 15 amino acids. Germline lookup yields CDR1 MDHEN and CDR2 SYDVKM. CDR3 loop: CASRPATSGSYGQYF. The DNA of the CDR3 is TGTGCCAGCAGGCCCGCGACTAGCGGGTCCTACGGGCAGTACTTC.

Ten or more counts support this clonotype. The V gene is TRBV11-2, the J gene TRBJ2-6; 14 bases fit TRBD2. Unmatched junction bases numbered 8, after V lost 4 bases and J lost 3 bases. This CDR3 region has 19 residues. Looked up from germline, CDR1 is SGHAT and CDR2 is FQNNGV. CDR3 DNA sequence: TGTGCCAGCAGCTCCGAGGGACTAGCGGGAGAGTATGGGGCCAACGTCCTGACTTTC. Encoded protein: CASSSEGLAGEYGANVLTF.

The chain recombines TRBV7-9 with TRBJ1-2; 7 bases match TRBD1. This CDR3 has 14 amino acids. Germline CDR1 reads SEHNR; CDR2 reads FQNEAQ (reference sequence). V lost 6 bases to trimming and J lost 4 bases; unmatched junction nucleotides: 8. CDR3 nucleotide sequence: TGTGCCAGCAGTTACATGACAGGGTCCTATGGCTACACCTTC. This gives the protein CASSYMTGSYGYTF.

On this clonotype itself: A much larger clonotype is one base distant, so this may be a read error. DNA for the CDR3: TGTGCCTGGAGTGAAGGAATCGCCCACGAGCAGTACTTC. It translates to CAWSEGIAHEQYF. V and J are TRBV30 and TRBJ2-7; no definite D call. V lost 1 base to trimming and J lost 5 bases, with 12 bases between them. This CDR3 has 13 amino acids. CDR1 is GTSNPN, CDR2 SVGIG, per germline (reference sequence). The whole variable domain, filled in from reference TRBV30 and TRBJ2-7, reads SQTIHQWPATLVQPVGSPLSLECTVEGTSNPNLYWYRQAAGRGLQLLFYSVGIGQISSEVPQNLSASRPQDRQFILSSKKLLLSDSGFYLCAWSEGIAHEQYFGPGTRLTVT.

The chain is built from TRBV10-3 and TRBJ1-3; no firm D call. V shed 6 bases and J shed 3 bases, with 6 bases lying between them. Germline V lookup: CDR1 ENHRY, CDR2 SYGVKD. The CDR3 is 12 residues long. CDR3 region: CAIRDVGNTIYF. DNA for the CDR3: TGTGCCATCAGGGACGTTGGAAACACCATATATTTT.

The sample holds many counts of this clonotype. CDR3 nucleotide sequence: TGTGCCAGCAGCCAAGGATTTACTAGCGGGAGCGGGAGCACAGATACGCAGTATTTT. This gives the protein CASSQGFTSGSGSTDTQYF. The rearrangement uses TRBV4-2 and TRBJ2-3; TRBD2 matches at 11 bases. From germline, CDR1 is LGHNA and CDR2 YNFKEQ. CDR3 length: 19 amino acids. V shed 1 base, J shed 0 bases, and the junction held 9 bases outside the gene matches.

The table lists this clonotype with many counts. J is TRBJ2-7 and V is TRBV7-8; TRBD2 is a possible D gene (5 bases). The CDR3 covers 15 residues. Germline CDR1 SGHVS, CDR2 FQNEAQ. V lost 1 base and J lost 2, with 12 bases in between. The CDR3 spells CASSLVLSGTYEQYF. CDR3 bases: TGTGCCAGCAGCTTAGTTTTGTCGGGGACCTACGAGCAGTACTTC. The complete variable domain, with remaining parts taken from reference TRBV7-8 and TRBJ2-7, reads GAGVSQSPRYKVAKRGQDVALRCDPISGHVSLFWYQQALGQGPEFLTYFQNEAQLDKSGLPSDRFFAERPEGSVSTLKIQRTQQEDSAVYLCASSLVLSGTYEQYFGPGTRLTVT.

The rearrangement links TRBV9 to TRBJ2-3; TRBD1 might be the D (5 bases). Germline assignment: CDR1 SGDLS and CDR2 YYNGEE. The ends were cut back, 3 bases at V and 4 bases at J, with 12 bases in the middle. There are 14 residues in the CDR3. The chain's CDR3 is CASSGGLRADTQYF. CDR3 DNA: TGTGCCAGCAGCGGGGGCTTGAGAGCAGATACGCAGTATTTT.

This clonotype was seen repeatedly, ten times or more. The chain is built from TRBV7-6 and TRBJ1-5; tentative D call: TRBD1 (5 bases). V shed 4 bases and J shed 9 bases, with 19 bases lying between them. Germline V gene lookup returns CDR1 SGHVS and CDR2 FNYEAQ. CDR3 length: 15 residues. The CDR3 is CASSSRGGGLGPQHF. In DNA, the CDR3 is TGTGCCAGCAGCTCTAGGGGTGGGGGACTCGGGCCCCAGCATTTT.

This clonotype was observed many times. This rearrangement joins TRBV19 to TRBJ2-7; D is possibly TRBD1 (6 bases). The V gene's germline CDR1 is LNHDA and CDR2 SQIVND (reference sequence). The V and J ends lost 5 bases and 1 base respectively, with 12 bases between them. This CDR3 has 14 residues. The CDR3 sequence is CASSYRDTSYEQYF. CDR3 nucleotide sequence: TGTGCCAGTAGTTACCGGGACACTTCCTACGAGCAGTACTTC.

In this sample, this clonotype turned up many times. This chain connects TRBV30 to TRBJ1-6; 7 bases align to TRBD1. The CDR3 totals 15 residues. Germline loops: CDR1 GTSNPN, CDR2 SVGIG (reference sequence). The trim removed 4 bases at V and 3 bases at J, leaving 6 bases unmatched. The DNA for the CDR3 is TGTGCCTGGAACTACAGGGGTAGCTATAATTCACCCCTCCACTTT. Amino acid sequence: CAWNYRGSYNSPLHF.

The chain has TRBV28 and TRBJ1-6, with 9 bases fitting TRBD1. Germline loops: CDR1 MDHEN, CDR2 SYDVKM. The CDR3 loop spans 12 amino acids. V shed 6 bases, J shed 15 bases, and the junction held 6 bases outside the gene matches. Here the CDR3 reads CASSPGTGRLHF. In DNA, the CDR3 is TGTGCCAGCAGCCCCGGGACAGGGCGCCTCCACTTT.

The V call is TRBV5-1, the J call TRBJ2-1; D is ambiguous. This CDR3 contains 13 residues. Between the trimmed V and J ends, which lost 4 bases and 6 bases, there was a span of 11 bases. Germline assignment: CDR1 SGHRS and CDR2 YFSETQ. CDR3 sequence (DNA): TGCGCCAGCAGCCCCACGAACGGCAATGAGCAGTTCTTC. Its translation is CASSPTNGNEQFF.

On this clonotype: The junction differs from germline at one of its ends, possibly a read error. The rearrangement uses TRBV14 and TRBJ2-7, with 7 positions matching TRBD1. CDR3 length equals 14 residues. Germline V CDR1 and CDR2: SGHDN, FVKESK. The CDR3 reads CASCHGTATYEQYF. CDR3 bases: TGTGCCAGCTGCCATGGGACAGCCACCTACGAGCAGTACTTC. Filled out from reference TRBV14 and TRBJ2-7, the complete variable domain reads EAGVTQFPSHSVIEKGQTVTLRCDPISGHDNLYWYRRVMGKEIKFLLHFVKESKQDESGMPNNRFLAERTGGTYSTLKVQPAELEDSGVYFCASCHGTATYEQYFGPGTRLTVT.

The rearrangement uses TRBV7-6 and TRBJ2-5; TRBD2 agrees at 9 bases. Unmatched junction bases numbered 5, after V lost 1 base and J lost 5 bases. The CDR3 runs 15 residues. Germline V gives CDR1 SGHVS, CDR2 FNYEAQ. Written as DNA, the CDR3 is TGTGCCAGCAGCTTAGGGCGGGAGGGCCGGGAGACCCAGTACTTC. It translates to CASSLGREGRETQYF.

The chain combines TRBV12-3 or TRBV12-4 with TRBJ2-5, with unresolved D. The length of the CDR3 is 11 residues. The V and J ends lost 5 bases and 7 bases respectively, with 8 bases between them. The CDR3 protein is CASSSWGTQYF. CDR3 DNA: TGTGCCAGCAGTAGCTGGGGGACCCAGTACTTC.